The clone carrying this T cell receptor beta chain occurred a few times. The antigen is not known. These data belong to a study of response to subunit inactivated influenza vaccine. TCRdb redid the calling of the RT-PCR reads with MiXCR, one entry per CDR3 protein. The repertoire holds about 700,000 distinct CDR3 sequences, with around 16% as singletons. Germline V gene sequence: CDR1 MNHEY, CDR2 SVGEGT. The V end was cut by 2 bases, the J end by 3 bases, with 17 bases between. The CDR3 consists of 17 residues. Points from the study as a whole: The authors offered the suggestion that each seasonal influenza vaccination recruits few new T cells.

The sequence was collected from a man between 45 and 60 years old who received an inactivated influenza vaccine. The gene calls are TRBV6-2 or TRBV6-3 and TRBJ2-1; D is possibly TRBD2 (6 bases). Material: PBMCs from blood, obtained roughly 13 days after vaccination. The CDR3 reads CASSYGGVGTYYNEQFF. CDR3 nucleotides: TGTGCCAGCAGTTACGGCGGGGTCGGAACTTACTACAATGAGCAGTTCTTC.